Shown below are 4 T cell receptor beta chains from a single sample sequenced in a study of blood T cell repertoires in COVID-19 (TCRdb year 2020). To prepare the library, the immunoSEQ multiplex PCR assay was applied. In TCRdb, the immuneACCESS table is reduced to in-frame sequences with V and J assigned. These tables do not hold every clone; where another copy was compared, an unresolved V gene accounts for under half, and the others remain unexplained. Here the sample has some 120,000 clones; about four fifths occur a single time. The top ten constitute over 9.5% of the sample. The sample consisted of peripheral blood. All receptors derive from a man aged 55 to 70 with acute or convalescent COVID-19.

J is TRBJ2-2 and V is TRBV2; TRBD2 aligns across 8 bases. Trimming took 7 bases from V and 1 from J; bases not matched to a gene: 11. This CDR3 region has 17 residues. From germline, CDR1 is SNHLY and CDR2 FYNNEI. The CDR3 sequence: CASKSSAGGLNTGELFF. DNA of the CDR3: TGTGCCAGCAAAAGTTCGGCGGGAGGCCTGAACACCGGGGAGCTGTTTTTT.

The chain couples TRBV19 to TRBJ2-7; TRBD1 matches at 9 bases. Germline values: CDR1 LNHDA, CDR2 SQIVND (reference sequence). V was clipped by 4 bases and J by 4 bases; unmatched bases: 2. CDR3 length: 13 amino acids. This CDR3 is CASSNRGRYEQYF. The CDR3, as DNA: TGTGCCAGTAGTAACAGGGGGCGGTACGAGCAGTACTTC.

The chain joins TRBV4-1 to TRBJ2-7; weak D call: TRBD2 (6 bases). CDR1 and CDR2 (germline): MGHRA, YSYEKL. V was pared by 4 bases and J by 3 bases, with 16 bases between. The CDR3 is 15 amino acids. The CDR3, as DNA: TGCGCCAGCAGCCGCACCTCGACTAGTATCTACGAGCAGTACTTC. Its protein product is CASSRTSTSIYEQYF.

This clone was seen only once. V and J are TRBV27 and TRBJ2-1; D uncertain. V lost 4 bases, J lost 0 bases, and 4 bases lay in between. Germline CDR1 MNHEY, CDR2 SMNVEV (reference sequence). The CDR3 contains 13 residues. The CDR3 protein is CASSSSSYNEQFF. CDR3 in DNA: TGTGCCAGCAGTTCCTCCTCCTACAATGAGCAGTTCTTC.